Below are 28 T cell receptor beta chains sequenced from a single sample in a study of identical twins. TCRdb analysed the 5' RACE reads with MiXCR anew, one entry per CDR3 protein. The data show about 450,000 distinct CDR3 sequences, 18% seen once. Sequenced: naive T cells sorted from blood. The receptors stem from a man between 45 and 60 years old in good health.

This clonotype was found many times. The rearrangement joins TRBV5-6 to TRBJ2-1; 8 bases align to TRBD2. Germline lookup yields CDR1 SGHDT and CDR2 YYEEEE. V shed 4 bases, J shed 5 bases, and the junction held 14 bases outside the gene matches. The CDR3 consists of 17 residues. CDR3 nucleotide sequence: TGTGCCAGCAGCGCCTCGGGGGGGCTGGGAACTCACAATGAGCAGTTCTTC. Its protein is CASSASGGLGTHNEQFF.

This clonotype was detected a few times. The CDR3 ends on some other residue instead of the conserved phenylalanine or tryptophan, so this is likely a read error. No DNA is shown, since the ends of the CDR3 on it are uncertain; the CDR3 is the one TCRdb lists. The CDR3 here is CASSEFSIAGTIKRL. V usage is TRBV2 and J usage is TRBJ2-7; TRBD2 was called by the table and not checked on the DNA. The germline gives CDR1 SNHLY, CDR2 FYNNEI. Both ends counted, the CDR3 spans 15 residues.

The CDR3 sequence is CASSLLQGAVDTQYF. For the CDR3, the DNA is TGCGCCAGCAGCCTTCTACAGGGGGCTGTTGATACGCAGTATTTT. The genes are TRBV4-3 and TRBJ2-3, with TRBD1 matching over 9 bases. With V trimmed by 4 bases and J by 6 bases, 8 bases remained unmatched. Germline CDR1 is LGHNA and CDR2 is YSLEER. The CDR3 runs to 15 residues.

This clonotype turned up a few times. J is TRBJ2-1 and V is TRBV28, with D possibly TRBD2 on 7 matching bases. Per the germline V gene, CDR1 is MDHEN and CDR2 is SYDVKM. V lost 2 bases and J lost 2, with 10 bases in between. The CDR3 sequence is 15 residues long. The CDR3 DNA reads TGTGCCAGCAGTTTAACCGGGGGGCCCTACAATGAGCAGTTCTTC. Translated: CASSLTGGPYNEQFF.

This clonotype has only a few counts. The chain is built from TRBV4-3 and TRBJ2-1, with D possibly TRBD2 on 6 matching bases. The CDR3 runs to 18 residues. The V and J ends lost 0 bases and 2 bases respectively, with 17 bases between them. Germline V gene data show CDR1 as LGHNA and CDR2 as YSLEER. Here the CDR3 DNA reads TGCGCCAGCAGCCAAGATTTACTCTACCTAGCGCCCTACAATGAGCAGTTCTTC. Translation gives CASSQDLLYLAPYNEQFF.

Only a few counts were recorded for this clonotype. This sequence joins TRBV12-3 or TRBV12-4 and TRBJ2-1, with TRBD2 matching over 12 bases. Unmatched junction bases numbered 15, after V lost 5 bases and J lost 4 bases. The CDR3 has 19 residues. The CDR3 bases are TGTGCCAGCAGTCCCGGACTAGCGGGGAACCAACCCACTTACAATGAGCAGTTCTTC. This encodes CASSPGLAGNQPTYNEQFF.

This clonotype has a handful of counts. The chain uses TRBV20-1 and TRBJ2-7, with D hard to call. Trimming pared 0 bases from V and 3 bases from J, leaving 12 bases between. Germline values: CDR1 DFQATT, CDR2 SNEGSKA (reference sequence). This CDR3 region has 14 residues. CDR3 nucleotides: TGCAGTGCTAGAGAAGGTACTACGGGCTACGAGCAGTACTTC. It translates to CSAREGTTGYEQYF.

This clonotype was observed many times. V is TRBV18 and J is TRBJ2-7; 8 bases align to TRBD1. CDR1 and CDR2 (germline): KGHSH, LQKENI. With 9 bases clipped from V and 2 bases from J, the junction kept 12 bases outside the gene matches. The CDR3 runs 15 residues. The CDR3 DNA reads as TGTGCCAGACCGACAGGGGATCTAGTGGCCTACGAGCAGTACTTC. Protein: CARPTGDLVAYEQYF.

This clonotype was observed many times. The V call is TRBV5-1, the J call TRBJ1-5; D is possibly TRBD1 (5 bases). The V end lost 0 bases, the J end lost 4 bases, and 11 bases lay between the germline ends. CDR3 length: 15 residues. Per germline, CDR1 SGHRS and CDR2 YFSETQ. The CDR3 DNA sequence: TGCGCCAGCAGCTTGGGGGGGACCCCAAATCAGCCCCAGCATTTT. Protein sequence: CASSLGGTPNQPQHF.

This clonotype turned up a few times. The chain has TRBV29-1 and TRBJ2-6; D not resolved. This CDR3 region has 14 residues. Looked up from germline, CDR1 is SQVTM and CDR2 is ANQGSEA. The V gene lost 5 bases and the J gene lost 4 bases, with 12 bases spanning the gap. CDR3 in DNA: TGCAGCGTTTCTGACCGAACCGGGGCCAACGTCCTGACTTTC. Amino acid sequence: CSVSDRTGANVLTF.

There are many counts of this clonotype. The chain recombines TRBV6-5 with TRBJ2-1; perhaps TRBD2 as D (5 bases). CDR1 is MNHEY and CDR2 is SVGAGI in the germline V gene. There are 13 residues in the CDR3. The V end was cut by 3 bases, the J end by 9 bases, with 12 bases between. The CDR3 DNA reads as TGTGCCAGCAGTTATAGCAAGAGCGGTGAGCAGTTCTTC. Translated: CASSYSKSGEQFF.

This clonotype was seen ten or more times. The rearrangement joins TRBV28 to TRBJ2-1; tentative D call: TRBD2 (5 bases). Looked up from germline, CDR1 is MDHEN and CDR2 is SYDVKM. The CDR3 has 15 amino acids. Trimming left V 1 base short and J 5 bases short, with 12 bases between. CDR3 in amino acids: CASSLYELVNNEQFF. DNA of the CDR3: TGTGCCAGCAGTTTATACGAACTAGTTAACAATGAGCAGTTCTTC.

This chain links TRBV20-1 with TRBJ2-3; D is unclear. This CDR3 has 15 residues. The V end was cut by 3 bases, the J end by 2 bases, with 15 bases between. Germline CDR1 is DFQATT and CDR2 is SNEGSKA (reference sequence). The CDR3 spells CSASVAAKLTDTQYF. Here the CDR3 DNA reads TGCAGTGCTAGCGTCGCGGCAAAACTCACAGATACGCAGTATTTT.

This clonotype has just a few counts. The chain links TRBV20-1 to TRBJ2-7, with D possibly TRBD2 on 6 matching bases. In germline, CDR1 is DFQATT, CDR2 SNEGSKA (reference sequence). The CDR3 loop spans 12 amino acids. V shed 5 bases and J shed 2 bases, with 10 bases lying between them. Written as DNA, the CDR3 is TGCAGTGCTTCCCGGGAGACCTACGAGCAGTACTTC. It translates to CSASRETYEQYF.

This clonotype was counted a few times. The CDR3 region has the DNA TGTGCCACCAGCCCGGGGGGCAAGGGGCGCAACACCGGGGAGCTGTTTTTT. This gives the protein CATSPGGKGRNTGELFF. The genes are TRBV15 and TRBJ2-2; D may be TRBD2 (7 bases). Trimming removed 5 bases at V and 2 bases at J, with 18 bases between. This CDR3 has 17 residues. CDR1 is LNHNV and CDR2 is YYDKDF in the germline V gene (reference sequence). Based on the CDR3 plus reference TRBV15 and TRBJ2-2, the full variable domain is DAMVIQNPRYQVTQFGKPVTLSCSQTLNHNVMYWYQQKSSQAPKLLFHYYDKDFNNEADTPDNFQSRRPNTSFCFLDIRSPGLGDTAMYLCATSPGGKGRNTGELFFGEGSRLTVL.

CDR3 amino acids: CASSLYREGGETQYF. CDR3 DNA sequence: TGTGCCAGCAGCTTATACCGGGAGGGGGGAGAGACCCAGTACTTC. The chain employs TRBV7-6 and TRBJ2-5; 8 bases map to TRBD2. The CDR3 is 15 amino acids. Per germline, CDR1 SGHVS and CDR2 FNYEAQ. After removal of 2 bases from V and 4 bases from J, the junction contained 6 bases not matched to a gene.

This clonotype appeared many times. The rearrangement links TRBV6-1 to TRBJ1-4; D remains unclear. Germline CDR1 and CDR2: MNHNS and SASEGT. The CDR3 sequence is 17 residues long. With 3 bases removed from V and 1 base from J, the gap between germline ends came to 15 bases. CDR3 amino acids: CASSERGRTLTNEKLFF. The CDR3 DNA reads TGTGCCAGCAGTGAGAGAGGACGCACCTTAACTAATGAAAAACTGTTTTTT.

This sequence joins TRBV12-3 or TRBV12-4 and TRBJ2-5; D gene ambiguous. The CDR3 is made up of 13 amino acids. The V gene lost 3 bases and the J gene lost 5 bases, with 10 bases spanning the gap. DNA for the CDR3: TGTGCCAGCAGTTTTTACAGTGAGGAGACCCAGTACTTC. Its protein product is CASSFYSEETQYF.

The chain employs TRBV20-1 and TRBJ2-1; 9 positions match TRBD2. CDR1 and CDR2 (germline): DFQATT, SNEGSKA (reference sequence). J gave up 8 bases and V 2 bases, and 7 bases lay outside the gene matches. The CDR3 extends over 14 amino acids. CDR3 residues: CSARSQREVYEQFF. As DNA, the CDR3 is TGCAGTGCTAGATCACAGCGGGAGGTATATGAGCAGTTCTTC.

The chain uses TRBV20-1 and TRBJ2-1, with no clear D. This CDR3 spans 18 amino acids. The V end was cut by 1 base, the J end by 3 bases, with 22 bases between. CDR1 DFQATT and CDR2 SNEGSKA come from the germline V gene (reference sequence). The CDR3 loop reads CSARGNVFGGQSYNEQFF. In DNA form, the CDR3 reads TGCAGTGCTAGAGGAAACGTCTTCGGCGGCCAAAGCTACAATGAGCAGTTCTTC.

The table lists this clonotype with many counts. This chain connects TRBV12-3 or TRBV12-4 to TRBJ2-2; D is possibly TRBD1 (5 bases). The length of the CDR3 is 15 residues. V dropped 1 base and J dropped 5 bases, with 11 bases sitting between them. CDR3 sequence: CASSLGRQTTGELFF. The CDR3 bases are TGTGCCAGCAGTTTAGGGAGACAGACTACCGGGGAGCTGTTTTTT.

This clonotype was counted between two and nine times. Here the CDR3 DNA reads TGCAGCGTGCAATCACTAGCGAGTTTAGACAATGAGCAGTTCTTC. This gives the protein CSVQSLASLDNEQFF. V usage is TRBV29-1 and J usage is TRBJ2-1; the match to TRBD2 covers 7 bases. CDR3 size: 15 residues. J lost 5 bases, V lost 6 bases, and 13 bases had no gene match. Germline V gene data show CDR1 as SQVTM and CDR2 as ANQGSEA.

This clonotype was found many times. This chain uses TRBV3-1 with TRBJ2-5; 13 nucleotides agree with TRBD2. The CDR3 is 20 residues long. Germline-derived CDR1 and CDR2 are LGHDT and YNNKEL (reference sequence). Losses at the gene ends were 1 base for V and 1 base for J; bases not matched to a gene: 12. The chain's CDR3 is CASSQVFHRLAGGPQETQYF. The CDR3 DNA sequence: TGTGCCAGCAGCCAAGTTTTTCACCGACTAGCGGGGGGTCCCCAAGAGACCCAGTACTTC.

The CDR3 sequence: CASSKEGNQPQHF. In nucleotides, the CDR3 is TGCGCCAGCAGCAAGGAGGGGAATCAGCCCCAGCATTTT. The V and J genes are TRBV5-1 and TRBJ1-5; D possibly corresponds to TRBD1 (5 bases). Germline assignment: CDR1 SGHRS and CDR2 YFSETQ. The ends were cut back, 4 bases at V and 4 bases at J, with 9 bases in the middle. The CDR3 loop spans 13 amino acids.

The genes are TRBV4-3 and TRBJ2-7, with a weak D call TRBD1 (7 bases). The germline gives CDR1 LGHNA, CDR2 YSLEER. CDR3 length: 16 residues. V lost 0 bases and J 2 bases, leaving 14 bases between the germline ends. CDR3 sequence reads: CASSQDGGTEAYEQYF. The CDR3 nucleotides are TGCGCCAGCAGCCAAGATGGGGGGACAGAGGCCTACGAGCAGTACTTC.

On this clonotype: A much larger clonotype is one base distant, so this may be a read error. The chain carries TRBV27 and TRBJ1-2; D possibly corresponds to TRBD1 (6 bases). The V end was cut by 3 bases, the J end by 5 bases, with 10 bases between. CDR1 and CDR2 (germline): MNHEY, SMNVEV (reference sequence). The CDR3 extends over 13 amino acids. The CDR3 reads CASSLSGEYGYTF. The CDR3 DNA reads TGTGCCAGCAGTTTGTCAGGGGAGTATGGCTACACCTTC.

The CDR3 bases are TGTGCCAGCACCCTCGGGACTCCCGAAGCTTTCTTT. Protein product: CASTLGTPEAFF. The chain combines TRBV12-3 or TRBV12-4 with TRBJ1-1; tentatively, D is TRBD1 (5 bases). The V gene lost 7 bases and the J gene lost 8 bases, with 14 bases spanning the gap. CDR3 length: 12 residues.

This clonotype showed up many times. This chain joins TRBV27 and TRBJ1-5; 9 positions agree with TRBD1. V was clipped by 6 bases and J by 4 bases; unmatched bases: 7. In germline, CDR1 is MNHEY, CDR2 SMNVEV (reference sequence). The CDR3 is 15 residues long. The CDR3 DNA reads TGTGCCAGCAGGGACAGGGGTAGACTTAATCAGCCCCAGCATTTT. Its protein is CASRDRGRLNQPQHF.